This TCR beta chain was profiled in a study of shared T cell receptors in the human thymus. Assay: immunoSEQ multiplex PCR; the TCRdb copy retains only in-frame clones and omits some. The table records a few hundred thousand clones, just under 95% of them present only once. V trimming: 3 bases; J trimming: 0 bases; junction bases outside the gene matches: 12. The CDR3 runs 18 residues. Germline CDR1 and CDR2: SEHNR and FQNEAQ (reference sequence). J is TRBJ2-7 and V is TRBV7-9, with TRBD1 identical over 9 bases. The sequence was collected from a human donor. Sequencing used thymocytes. The CDR3 sequence: CASSFIPQWDRDSYEQYF. The CDR3 nucleotides are TGTGCCAGCAGCTTCATCCCTCAATGGGACAGGGACTCCTACGAGCAGTACTTC.